Shown below are 3 T cell receptor beta chains from a single sample sequenced in a study of blood T cell repertoires in COVID-19. The protocol was immunoSEQ multiplex PCR, while the TCRdb copy is restricted to in-frame clones and leaves out a portion. The table records roughly 300,000 clones, more than 80% of them present only once. Sequenced sample: PBMCs or T cells enriched from blood (not recorded which). Every receptor here comes from a woman younger than 45 who had recovered from COVID-19.

The chain recombines TRBV16 with TRBJ2-1; D is perhaps TRBD2 (6 bases). Trimming shortened V by 4 bases and J by 8 bases, and 24 bases separated the two germline ends. The CDR3 is 17 amino acids. Germline values: CDR1 KGHSY, CDR2 FQNENV. CDR3: CASSLPNRDLGWYEQFF. For the CDR3, the DNA is TGTGCCAGCAGCCTTCCCAACCGGGACTTGGGGTGGTATGAGCAGTTCTTC.

The chain links TRBV5-1 to TRBJ1-2; 7 bases map to TRBD1. Trimming took 1 base from V and 0 from J; bases not matched to a gene: 9. There are 17 residues in the CDR3. Germline V gene lookup returns CDR1 SGHRS and CDR2 YFSETQ. CDR3 in amino acids: CASSLWTGTVTNYGYTF. DNA for the CDR3: TGCGCCAGCAGCTTGTGGACCGGGACAGTAACTAACTATGGCTACACCTTC.

The chain joins TRBV30 to TRBJ2-1; 13 nucleotides match TRBD2. V dropped 0 bases and J dropped 8; count of bases not matched to a gene: 1. This CDR3 is built from 14 residues. Germline-derived CDR1 and CDR2 are GTSNPN and SVGIG (reference sequence). The CDR3 coding sequence is TGTGCCTGGAGTGTTGGGACTAGCGGGGATGAGCAGTTCTTC. Translation gives CAWSVGTSGDEQFF.